This TCR beta chain is from a study of regulatory T cells in long-lasting Graves disease. As for time point: persistent/refractory GD, antithyroid drugs over 5 years with positive TRAb. Following extraction of RNA from PBMCs, that RNA was used to make the TCR library. V was pared by 3 bases and J by 9 bases, with 18 bases between. Germline values: CDR1 SQVTM, CDR2 ANQGSEA. The CDR3 extends over 13 amino acids. Construction of TCR beta libraries relied on iRepertoire HTBI primers and on Arm-PCR targeting CDR3 regions. Via MiXCR, TCRdb re-called the multiplex PCR reads, giving one row per CDR3 protein. The table includes 600,000 to 850,000 distinct CDR3 sequences, around 32% detected once.

The sample here was peripheral blood mononuclear cells (PBMCs), taken when the disease was refractory, from a patient treated with antithyroid drugs. The TCR comes from a female donor with Graves disease. The chain couples TRBV29-1 to TRBJ2-7; the D gene is possibly TRBD1 (5 bases). The CDR3 bases are TGCAGCGTTGACCAAGGTCAGGGATTGGGGCAGTACTTC. It yields the protein CSVDQGQGLGQYF.